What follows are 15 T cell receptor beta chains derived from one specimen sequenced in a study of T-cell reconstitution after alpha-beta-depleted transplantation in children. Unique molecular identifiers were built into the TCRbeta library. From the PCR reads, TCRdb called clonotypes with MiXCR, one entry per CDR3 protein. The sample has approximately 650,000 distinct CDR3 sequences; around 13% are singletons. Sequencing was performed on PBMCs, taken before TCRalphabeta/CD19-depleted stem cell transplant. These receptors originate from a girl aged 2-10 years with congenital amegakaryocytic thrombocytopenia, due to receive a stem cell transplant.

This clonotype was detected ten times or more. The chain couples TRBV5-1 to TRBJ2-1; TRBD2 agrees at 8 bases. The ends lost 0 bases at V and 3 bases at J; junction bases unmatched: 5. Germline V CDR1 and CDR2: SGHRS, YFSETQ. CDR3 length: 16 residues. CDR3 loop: CASSLATSGNYNEQFF. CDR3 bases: TGCGCCAGCAGCTTGGCCACTAGCGGAAACTACAATGAGCAGTTCTTC.

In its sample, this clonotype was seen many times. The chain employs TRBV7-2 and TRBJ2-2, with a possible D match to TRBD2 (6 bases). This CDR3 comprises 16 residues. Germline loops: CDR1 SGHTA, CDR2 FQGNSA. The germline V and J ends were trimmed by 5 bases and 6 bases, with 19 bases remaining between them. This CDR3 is CASSPKIRTTPGELFF. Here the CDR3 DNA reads TGTGCCAGCAGCCCTAAAATCCGGACTACCCCCGGGGAGCTGTTTTTT. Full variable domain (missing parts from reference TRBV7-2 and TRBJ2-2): GAGVSQSPSNKVTEKGKDVELRCDPISGHTALYWYRQSLGQGLEFLIYFQGNSAPDKSGLPSDRFSAERTGGSVSTLTIQRTQQEDSAVYLCASSPKIRTTPGELFFGEGSRLTVL.

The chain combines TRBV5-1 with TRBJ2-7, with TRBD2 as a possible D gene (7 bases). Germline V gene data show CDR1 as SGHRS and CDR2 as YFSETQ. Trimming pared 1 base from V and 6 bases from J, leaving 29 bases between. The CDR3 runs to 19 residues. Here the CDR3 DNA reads TGCGCCAGCAGCTTGTCCTCCTTCCGATTAGGGGGAGGGCCAGCCGAGCAGTACTTC. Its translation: CASSLSSFRLGGGPAEQYF.

The CDR3 bases are TGCAGCGTTGAAGGGCTACAGGGACCCACTGAAGCTTTCTTT. This codes for CSVEGLQGPTEAFF. The V gene is TRBV29-1, the J gene TRBJ1-1, with a possible D match to TRBD1 (6 bases). CDR1 and CDR2 (germline): SQVTM, ANQGSEA. CDR3 length: 14 amino acids. V dropped 1 base and J dropped 4 bases, with 13 bases sitting between them.

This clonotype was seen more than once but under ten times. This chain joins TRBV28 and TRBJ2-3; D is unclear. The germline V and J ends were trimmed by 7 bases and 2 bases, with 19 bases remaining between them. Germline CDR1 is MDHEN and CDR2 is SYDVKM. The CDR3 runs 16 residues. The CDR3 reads CASTPRRPEYTDTQYF. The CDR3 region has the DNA TGTGCCAGCACCCCCCGGCGGCCAGAATACACAGATACGCAGTATTTT.

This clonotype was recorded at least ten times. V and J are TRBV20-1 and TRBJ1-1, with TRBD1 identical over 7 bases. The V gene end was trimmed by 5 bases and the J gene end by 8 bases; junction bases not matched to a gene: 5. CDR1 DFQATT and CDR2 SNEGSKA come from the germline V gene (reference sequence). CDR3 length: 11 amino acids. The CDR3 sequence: CSAAKGAEAFF. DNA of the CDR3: TGCAGTGCTGCTAAGGGGGCAGAAGCTTTCTTT.

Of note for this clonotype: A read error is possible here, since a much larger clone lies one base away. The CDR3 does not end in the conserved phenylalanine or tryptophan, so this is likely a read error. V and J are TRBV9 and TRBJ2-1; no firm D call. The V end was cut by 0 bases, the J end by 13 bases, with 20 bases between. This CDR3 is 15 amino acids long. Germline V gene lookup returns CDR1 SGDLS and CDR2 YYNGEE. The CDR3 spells CASSVAPLFEVEQFI. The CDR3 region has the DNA TGTGCCAGCAGCGTAGCCCCCCTGTTTGAGGTAGAACAGTTCATC.

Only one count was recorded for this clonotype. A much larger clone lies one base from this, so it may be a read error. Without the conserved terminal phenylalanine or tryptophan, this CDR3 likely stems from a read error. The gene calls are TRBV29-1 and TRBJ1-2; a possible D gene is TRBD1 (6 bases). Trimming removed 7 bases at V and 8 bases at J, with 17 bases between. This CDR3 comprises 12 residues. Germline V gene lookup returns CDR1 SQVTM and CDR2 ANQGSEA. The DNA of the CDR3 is TGCAGCGCCGGGGACATCGCTGGGGGCTACACCATC. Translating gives CSAGDIAGGYTI.

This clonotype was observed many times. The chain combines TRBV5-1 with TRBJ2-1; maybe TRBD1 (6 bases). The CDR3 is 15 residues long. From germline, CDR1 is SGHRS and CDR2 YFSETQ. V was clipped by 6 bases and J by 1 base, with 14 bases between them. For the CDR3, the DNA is TGCGCCAGCACGTTCAGGGGAGTTTCCTACAATGAGCAGTTCTTC. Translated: CASTFRGVSYNEQFF.

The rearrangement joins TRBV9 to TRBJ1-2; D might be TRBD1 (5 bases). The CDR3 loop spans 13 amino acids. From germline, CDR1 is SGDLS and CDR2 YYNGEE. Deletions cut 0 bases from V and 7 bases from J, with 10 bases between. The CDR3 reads CASSVDPGRGYTF. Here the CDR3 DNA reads TGTGCCAGCAGCGTAGACCCAGGGCGTGGCTACACCTTC.

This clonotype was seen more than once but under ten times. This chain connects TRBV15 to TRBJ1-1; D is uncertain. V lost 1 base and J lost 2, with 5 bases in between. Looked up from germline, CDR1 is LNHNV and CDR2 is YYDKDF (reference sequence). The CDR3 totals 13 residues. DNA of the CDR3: TGTGCCACCAGCAGAGGACCAAACACTGAAGCTTTCTTT. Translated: CATSRGPNTEAFF. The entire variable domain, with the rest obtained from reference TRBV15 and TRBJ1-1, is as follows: DAMVIQNPRYQVTQFGKPVTLSCSQTLNHNVMYWYQQKSSQAPKLLFHYYDKDFNNEADTPDNFQSRRPNTSFCFLDIRSPGLGDTAMYLCATSRGPNTEAFFGQGTRLTVV.

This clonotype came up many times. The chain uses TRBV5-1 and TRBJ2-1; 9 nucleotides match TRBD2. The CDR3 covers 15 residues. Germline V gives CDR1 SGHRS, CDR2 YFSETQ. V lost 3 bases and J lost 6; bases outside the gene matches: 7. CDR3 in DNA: TGCGCCAGCAGCTCAACCGGGACTAGCCGCAATGAGCAGTTCTTC. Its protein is CASSSTGTSRNEQFF.

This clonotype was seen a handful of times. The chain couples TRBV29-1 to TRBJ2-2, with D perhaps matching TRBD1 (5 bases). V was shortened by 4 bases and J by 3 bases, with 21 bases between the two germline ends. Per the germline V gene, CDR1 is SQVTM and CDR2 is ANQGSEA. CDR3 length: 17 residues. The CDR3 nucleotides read TGCAGCGTTGGTGGGGTTGAACCAGGGCTTCACACCGGGGAGCTGTTTTTT. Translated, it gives CSVGGVEPGLHTGELFF.

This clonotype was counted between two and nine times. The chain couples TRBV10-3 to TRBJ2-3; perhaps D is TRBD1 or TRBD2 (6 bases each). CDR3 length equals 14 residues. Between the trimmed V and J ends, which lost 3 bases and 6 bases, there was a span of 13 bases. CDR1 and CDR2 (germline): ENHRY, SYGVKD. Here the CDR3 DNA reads TGTGCCATCAGTGAACGGGAGCAGGGGGATACGCAGTATTTT. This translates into CAISEREQGDTQYF.

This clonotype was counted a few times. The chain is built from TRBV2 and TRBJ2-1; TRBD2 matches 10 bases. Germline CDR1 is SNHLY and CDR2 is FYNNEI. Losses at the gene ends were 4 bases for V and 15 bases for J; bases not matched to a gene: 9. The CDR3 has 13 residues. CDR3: CASSALAGDLGFF. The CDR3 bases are TGTGCCAGCAGTGCCCTAGCGGGAGATCTTGGGTTCTTC.